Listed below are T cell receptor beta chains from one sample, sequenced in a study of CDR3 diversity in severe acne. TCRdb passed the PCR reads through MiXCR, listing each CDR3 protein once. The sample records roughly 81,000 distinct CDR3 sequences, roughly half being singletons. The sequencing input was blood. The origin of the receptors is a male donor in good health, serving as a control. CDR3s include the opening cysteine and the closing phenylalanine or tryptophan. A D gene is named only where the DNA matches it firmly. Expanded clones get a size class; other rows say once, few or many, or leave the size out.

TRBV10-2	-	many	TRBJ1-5	TGCGCCAGCACCCCTACGGGCTCCGTAGCAGAGCAGCCCCAGCATTTT	CASTPTGSVAEQPQHF
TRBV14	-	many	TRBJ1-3	TGTGCCAGCAGCCCCCGGGGCCGAAACACCATATATTTT	CASSPRGRNTIYF
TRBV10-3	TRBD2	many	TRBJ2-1	TGTGCCATCAGTGAAACACTAGCGGGGGGGCAAAATGAGCAGTTCTTC	CAISETLAGGQNEQFF
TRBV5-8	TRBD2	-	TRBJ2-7	TGTGCCAGCAGCCCACAACGATCTAGCGGGTCCTACGAGCAGTACTTC	CASSPQRSSGSYEQYF
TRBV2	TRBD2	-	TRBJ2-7	TGTGCCAGCAGTGTACTAGCGGGAGCCGACGAGCAGTACTTC	CASSVLAGADEQYF
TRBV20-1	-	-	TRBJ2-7	TGCAGTGCTAGTAATCGTGGGGGTTTCTACGAGCAGTACTTC	CSASNRGGFYEQYF
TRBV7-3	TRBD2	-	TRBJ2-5	TGTGCCAGCAGCTCCGGGACTAGCGGGGGGCTGGAGACCCAGTACTTC	CASSSGTSGGLETQYF
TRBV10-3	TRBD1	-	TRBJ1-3	TGTGCCATCAGTGAGACTGGACAGGGGATCGGAAACACCATATATTTT	CAISETGQGIGNTIYF
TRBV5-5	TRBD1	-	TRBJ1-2	TGTGCCAGCAGAGCCACCGGGACAGGGGAGAACTATGGCTACACCTTC	CASRATGTGENYGYTF
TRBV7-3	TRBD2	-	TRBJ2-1	TGTGCCAGCAGCGGCCTCGGACTAGCGGGAGGGTATGAGCAGTTCTTC	CASSGLGLAGGYEQFF
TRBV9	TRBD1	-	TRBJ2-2	TGTGCCAGCAGCGCCGGGTGGACAGGGATCACCGGGGAGCTGTTTTTC	CASSAGWTGITGELFF